Following are 6 T cell receptor beta chains from one sample sequenced in a study of regulatory T cells in long-lasting Graves disease. TCR beta libraries were built with iRepertoire HTBI primers and Arm-PCR of CDR3 regions. Using its own MiXCR run on the multiplex PCR reads, TCRdb lists one record per CDR3 protein. There are approximately 360,000 distinct CDR3 sequences in the sample; 23% occur only once, and 25% to 30% lies in the top ten. This sample's time point: persistent/refractory GD, antithyroid drugs over 5 years with positive TRAb. Following extraction of RNA from PBMCs, that RNA was used to make the TCR library. Specimen: peripheral blood mononuclear cells (PBMCs), collected when the disease was refractory, from a patient treated with antithyroid drugs. These receptor sequences come from a woman aged 40 to 49 with Graves disease.

The genes are TRBV11-2 and TRBJ2-1, with a tentative D call TRBD2 (7 bases). This CDR3 contains 14 residues. Germline assignment: CDR1 SGHAT and CDR2 FQNNGV. Trimming removed 5 bases from V and 4 bases from J, with 12 bases in between. The CDR3 nucleotides are TGTGCCAGCAGCCTGGGGGGGCAGTACAATGAGCAGTTCTTC. Translating gives CASSLGGQYNEQFF. The whole variable domain, remainder taken from reference TRBV11-2 and TRBJ2-1, is EAGVAQSPRYKIIEKRQSVAFWCNPISGHATLYWYQQILGQGPKLLIQFQNNGVVDDSQLPKDRFSAERLKGVDSTLKIQPAKLEDSAVYLCASSLGGQYNEQFFGPGTRLTVL.

This clonotype showed up just a few times. DNA of the CDR3: TGTGCCAGCAGCCCGGGGAGGGCCGAGCAGTACTTC. Translation gives CASSPGRAEQYF. This chain uses TRBV28 with TRBJ2-7; 7 bases align to TRBD2. The CDR3 consists of 12 residues. V trimming: 6 bases; J trimming: 6 bases; junction bases outside the gene matches: 5. The germline V gene encodes CDR1 MDHEN and CDR2 SYDVKM.

The V gene is TRBV19, the J gene TRBJ1-1; no definite D call. CDR1 and CDR2 (germline): LNHDA, SQIVND (reference sequence). This CDR3 has 12 amino acids. Trimming left V 6 bases short and J 2 bases short, with 7 bases between. The CDR3 loop reads CASSVLNTEAFF. The CDR3 DNA sequence: TGTGCCAGTAGCGTCTTAAACACTGAAGCTTTCTTT. The full variable domain, in which reference TRBV19 and TRBJ1-1 provide the parts outside the CDR3, is DGGITQSPKYLFRKEGQNVTLSCEQNLNHDAMYWYRQDPGQGLRLIYYSQIVNDFQKGDIAEGYSVSREKKESFPLTVTSAQKNPTAFYLCASSVLNTEAFFGQGTRLTVV.

This clonotype has ten or more counts. The V call is TRBV12-3 or TRBV12-4, the J call TRBJ2-2; D is undetermined. V was pared by 10 bases and J by 0 bases, with 12 bases between. The CDR3 is made up of 14 amino acids. Here the CDR3 DNA reads TGTGCCACCCTAGGGATCGCGAACACCGGGGAGCTGTTTTTT. The encoded protein is CATLGIANTGELFF.

This clonotype was seen at least ten times. The J gene is TRBJ2-5, the V gene TRBV7-9; 9 positions agree with TRBD2. CDR3 length: 17 residues. Trimming at V came to 4 bases and at J to 3 bases, leaving 12 bases not matched to a gene. The germline V gene encodes CDR1 SEHNR and CDR2 FQNEAQ (reference sequence). The chain's CDR3 is CASSSVPWASGKETQYF. CDR3 coding DNA: TGTGCCAGCAGCTCTGTCCCCTGGGCTAGCGGGAAAGAGACCCAGTACTTC.

This clonotype occurred many times. The rearrangement joins TRBV28 to TRBJ2-7; 14 bases are shared with TRBD2. Germline V gives CDR1 MDHEN, CDR2 SYDVKM. V was pared by 5 bases and J by 5 bases, with 8 bases of the junction left unmatched. This CDR3 has 16 amino acids. In DNA, the CDR3 is TGTGCCAGCAGTACACTCGGGACTAGCGGGAGTGACGAGCAGTACTTC. This encodes CASSTLGTSGSDEQYF.